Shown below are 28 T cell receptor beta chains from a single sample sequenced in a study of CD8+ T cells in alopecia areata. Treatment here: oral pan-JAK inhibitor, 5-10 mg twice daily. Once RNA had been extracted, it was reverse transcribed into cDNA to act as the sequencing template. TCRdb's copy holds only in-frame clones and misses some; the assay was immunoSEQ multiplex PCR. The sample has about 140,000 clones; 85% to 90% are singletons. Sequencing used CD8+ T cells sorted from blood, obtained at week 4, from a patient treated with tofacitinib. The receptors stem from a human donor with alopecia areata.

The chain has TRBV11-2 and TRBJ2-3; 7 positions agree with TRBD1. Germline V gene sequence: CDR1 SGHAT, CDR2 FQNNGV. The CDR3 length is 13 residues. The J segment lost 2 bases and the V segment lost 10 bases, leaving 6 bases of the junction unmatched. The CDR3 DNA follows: TGTGCCATCCCGGGACAGATCACAGATACGCAGTATTTT. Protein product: CAIPGQITDTQYF.

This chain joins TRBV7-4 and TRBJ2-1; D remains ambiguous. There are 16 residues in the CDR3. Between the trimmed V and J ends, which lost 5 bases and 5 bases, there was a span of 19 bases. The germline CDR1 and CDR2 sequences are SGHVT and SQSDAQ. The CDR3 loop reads CASSPPNEGIDNEQFF. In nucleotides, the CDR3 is TGTGCCAGCAGCCCCCCCAACGAAGGGATCGACAATGAGCAGTTCTTC.

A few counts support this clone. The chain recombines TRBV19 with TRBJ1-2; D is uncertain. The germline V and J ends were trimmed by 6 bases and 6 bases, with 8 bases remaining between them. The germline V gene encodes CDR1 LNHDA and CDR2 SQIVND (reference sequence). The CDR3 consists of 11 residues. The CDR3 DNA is TGTGCCAGTAGCGCCCCTAATGGCTACACCTTC. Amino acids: CASSAPNGYTF.

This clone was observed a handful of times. The CDR3 sequence is CASSSPGSGRYNEQFF. The CDR3 DNA sequence: TGCGCCAGCAGCTCCCCGGGGAGCGGGCGCTACAATGAGCAGTTCTTC. The chain recombines TRBV5-1 with TRBJ2-1, with D perhaps matching TRBD2 (6 bases). The length of the CDR3 is 16 residues. Trimming removed 3 bases from V and 3 bases from J, with 16 bases in between. The germline gives CDR1 SGHRS, CDR2 YFSETQ.

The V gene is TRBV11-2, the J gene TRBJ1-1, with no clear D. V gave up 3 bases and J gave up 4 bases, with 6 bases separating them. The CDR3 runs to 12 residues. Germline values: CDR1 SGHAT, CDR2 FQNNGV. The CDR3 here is CASSLVGTEAFF. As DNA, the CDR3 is TGTGCCAGCAGCTTGGTGGGCACTGAAGCTTTCTTT.

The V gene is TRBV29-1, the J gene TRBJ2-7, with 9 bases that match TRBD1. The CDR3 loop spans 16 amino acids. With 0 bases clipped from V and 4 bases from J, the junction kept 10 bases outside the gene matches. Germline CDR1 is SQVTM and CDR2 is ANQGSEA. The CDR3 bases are TGCAGCGTTGAAGATCCCGGACAGGGGCTACTATACGAGCAGTACTTC. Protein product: CSVEDPGQGLLYEQYF.

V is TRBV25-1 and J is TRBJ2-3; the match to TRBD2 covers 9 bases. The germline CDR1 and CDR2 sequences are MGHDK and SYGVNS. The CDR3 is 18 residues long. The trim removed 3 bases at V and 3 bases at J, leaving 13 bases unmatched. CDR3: CASSESTSGLLGTDTQYF. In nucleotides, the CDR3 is TGTGCCAGCAGTGAGAGTACTAGCGGGCTTCTGGGGACAGATACGCAGTATTTT.

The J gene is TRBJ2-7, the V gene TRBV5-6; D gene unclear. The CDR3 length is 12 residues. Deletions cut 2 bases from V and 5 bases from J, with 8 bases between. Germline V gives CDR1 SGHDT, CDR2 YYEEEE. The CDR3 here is CASSFSADEQYF. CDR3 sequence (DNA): TGTGCCAGCAGCTTTTCTGCGGACGAGCAGTACTTC.

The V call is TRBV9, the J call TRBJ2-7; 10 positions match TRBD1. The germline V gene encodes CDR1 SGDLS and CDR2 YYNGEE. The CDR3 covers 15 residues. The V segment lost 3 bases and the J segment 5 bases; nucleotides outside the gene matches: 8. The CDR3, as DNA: TGTGCCAGCAGCGCCTCCGGGACAGGGGTTAACGAGCAGTACTTC. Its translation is CASSASGTGVNEQYF.

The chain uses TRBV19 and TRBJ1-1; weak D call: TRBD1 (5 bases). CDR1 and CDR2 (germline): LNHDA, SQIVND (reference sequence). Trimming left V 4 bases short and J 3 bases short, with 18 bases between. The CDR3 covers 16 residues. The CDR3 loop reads CASSTPGTVAHTEAFF. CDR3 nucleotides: TGTGCCAGTAGTACCCCAGGGACCGTCGCCCACACTGAAGCTTTCTTT.

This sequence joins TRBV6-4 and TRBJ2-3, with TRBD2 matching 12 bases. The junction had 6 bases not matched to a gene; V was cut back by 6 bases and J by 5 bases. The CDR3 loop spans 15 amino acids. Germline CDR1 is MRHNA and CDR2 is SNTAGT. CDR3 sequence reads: CASSPSGGAIDTQYF. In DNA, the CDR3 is TGTGCCAGCAGCCCTAGCGGGGGGGCTATAGATACGCAGTATTTT.

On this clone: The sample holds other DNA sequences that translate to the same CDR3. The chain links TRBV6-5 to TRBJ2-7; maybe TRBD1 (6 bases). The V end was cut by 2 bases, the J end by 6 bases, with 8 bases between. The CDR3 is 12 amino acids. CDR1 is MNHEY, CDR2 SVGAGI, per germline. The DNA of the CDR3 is TGTGCCAGCAGTTACGCAGGGGCCGAGCAGTACTTC. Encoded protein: CASSYAGAEQYF.

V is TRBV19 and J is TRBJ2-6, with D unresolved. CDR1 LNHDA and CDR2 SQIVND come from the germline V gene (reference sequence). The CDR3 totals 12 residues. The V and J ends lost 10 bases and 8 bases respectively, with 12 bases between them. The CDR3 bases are TGTGCCACCCGAAATGGTCCCAACGTCCTGACTTTC. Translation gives CATRNGPNVLTF.

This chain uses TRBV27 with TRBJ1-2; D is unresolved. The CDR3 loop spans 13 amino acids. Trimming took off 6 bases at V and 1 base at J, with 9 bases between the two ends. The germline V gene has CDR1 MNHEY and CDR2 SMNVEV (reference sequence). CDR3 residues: CASRGPLNYGYTF. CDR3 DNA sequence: TGTGCCAGCAGAGGACCGCTTAACTATGGCTACACCTTC.

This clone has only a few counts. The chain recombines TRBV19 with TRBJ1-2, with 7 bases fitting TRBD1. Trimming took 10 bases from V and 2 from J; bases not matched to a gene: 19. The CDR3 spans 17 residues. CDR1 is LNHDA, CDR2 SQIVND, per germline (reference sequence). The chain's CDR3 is CAIRTKRVGQANYGYTF. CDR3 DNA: TGTGCCATTCGCACAAAAAGAGTTGGACAGGCGAACTATGGCTACACCTTC.

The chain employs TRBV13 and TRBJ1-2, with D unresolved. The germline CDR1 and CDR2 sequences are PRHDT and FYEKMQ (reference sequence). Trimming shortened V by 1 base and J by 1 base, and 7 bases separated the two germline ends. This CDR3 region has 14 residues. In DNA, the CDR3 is TGTGCCAGCAGCTTAGCAGGTGGTAACTATGGCTACACCTTC. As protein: CASSLAGGNYGYTF.

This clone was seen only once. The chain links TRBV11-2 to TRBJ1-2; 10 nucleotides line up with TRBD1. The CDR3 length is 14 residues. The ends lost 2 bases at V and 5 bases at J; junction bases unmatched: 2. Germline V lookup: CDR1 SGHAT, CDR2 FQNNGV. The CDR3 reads CASSLLDRGYGYTF. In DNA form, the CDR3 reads TGTGCCAGCAGCTTATTGGACAGGGGGTATGGCTACACCTTC.

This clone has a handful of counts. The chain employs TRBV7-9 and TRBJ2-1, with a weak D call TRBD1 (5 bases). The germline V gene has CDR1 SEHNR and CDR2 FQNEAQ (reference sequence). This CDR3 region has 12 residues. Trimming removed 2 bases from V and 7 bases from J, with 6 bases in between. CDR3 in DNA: TGTGCCAGCAGCTTATACAGGAATGAGCAGTTCTTC. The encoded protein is CASSLYRNEQFF.

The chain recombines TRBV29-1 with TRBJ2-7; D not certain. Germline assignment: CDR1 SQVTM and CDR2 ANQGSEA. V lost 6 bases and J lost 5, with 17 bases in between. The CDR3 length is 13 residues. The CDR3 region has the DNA TGCAGCGTCGACCGGACGGGCGCTGACGAGCAGTACTTC. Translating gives CSVDRTGADEQYF.

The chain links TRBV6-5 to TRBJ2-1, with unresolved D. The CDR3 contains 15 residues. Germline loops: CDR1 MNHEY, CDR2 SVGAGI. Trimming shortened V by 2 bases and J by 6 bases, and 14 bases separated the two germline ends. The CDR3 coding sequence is TGTGCCAGCAGTTACGGCCACCAGAGGACCAATGAGCAGTTCTTC. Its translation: CASSYGHQRTNEQFF.

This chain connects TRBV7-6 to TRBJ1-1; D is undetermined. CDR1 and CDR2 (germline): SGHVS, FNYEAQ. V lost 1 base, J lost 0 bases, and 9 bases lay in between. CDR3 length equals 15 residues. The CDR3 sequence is CASSLEPSMNTEAFF. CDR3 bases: TGTGCCAGCAGCTTAGAACCCAGTATGAACACTGAAGCTTTCTTT.

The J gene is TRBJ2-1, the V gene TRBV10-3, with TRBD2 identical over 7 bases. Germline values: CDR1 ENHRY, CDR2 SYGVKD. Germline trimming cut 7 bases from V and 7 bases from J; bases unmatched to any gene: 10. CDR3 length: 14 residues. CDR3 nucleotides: TGTGCCATCAACGCGGGGGACCTTAGGAATGAGCAGTTCTTC. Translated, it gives CAINAGDLRNEQFF.

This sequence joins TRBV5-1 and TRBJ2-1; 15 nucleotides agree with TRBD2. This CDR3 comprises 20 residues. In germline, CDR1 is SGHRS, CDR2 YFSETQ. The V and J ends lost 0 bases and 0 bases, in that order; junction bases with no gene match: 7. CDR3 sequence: CASSLVSGTSGRSSYNEQFF. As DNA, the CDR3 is TGCGCCAGCAGCTTGGTAAGCGGGACTAGCGGGAGGAGCTCCTACAATGAGCAGTTCTTC.

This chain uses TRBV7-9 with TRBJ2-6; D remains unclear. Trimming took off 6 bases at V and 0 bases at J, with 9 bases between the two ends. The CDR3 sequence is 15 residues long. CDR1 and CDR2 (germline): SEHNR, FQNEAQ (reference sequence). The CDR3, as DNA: TGTGCCAGCAGTCCCGTCCTCTCTGGGGCCAACGTCCTGACTTTC. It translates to CASSPVLSGANVLTF.

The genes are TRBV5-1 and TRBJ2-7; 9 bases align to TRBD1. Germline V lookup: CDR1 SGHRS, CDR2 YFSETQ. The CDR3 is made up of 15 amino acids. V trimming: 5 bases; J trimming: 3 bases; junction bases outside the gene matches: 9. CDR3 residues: CASSSPGQGHYEQYF. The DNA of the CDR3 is TGCGCCAGCAGTAGCCCGGGACAGGGCCACTACGAGCAGTACTTC.

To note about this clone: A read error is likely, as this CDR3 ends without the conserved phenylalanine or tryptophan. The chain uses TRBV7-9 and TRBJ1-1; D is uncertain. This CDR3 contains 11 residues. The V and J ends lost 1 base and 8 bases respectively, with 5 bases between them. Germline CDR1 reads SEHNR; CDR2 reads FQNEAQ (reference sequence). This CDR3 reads CASSLVPEAFL. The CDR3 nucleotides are TGTGCCAGCAGCTTAGTTCCAGAAGCTTTCCTT.

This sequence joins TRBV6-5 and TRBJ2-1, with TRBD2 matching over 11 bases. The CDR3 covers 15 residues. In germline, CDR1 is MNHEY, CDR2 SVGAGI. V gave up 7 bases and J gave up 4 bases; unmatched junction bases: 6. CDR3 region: CASNRSGRGYNEQFF. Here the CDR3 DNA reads TGTGCCAGCAATCGTAGCGGGAGGGGGTACAATGAGCAGTTCTTC.

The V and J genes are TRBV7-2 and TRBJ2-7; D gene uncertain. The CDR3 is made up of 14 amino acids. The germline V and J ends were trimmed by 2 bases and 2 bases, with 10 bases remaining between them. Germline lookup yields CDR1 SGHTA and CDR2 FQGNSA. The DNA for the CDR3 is TGTGCCAGCAGCTTACTCCCCTTTACCTACGAGCAGTACTTC. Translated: CASSLLPFTYEQYF.